This TCR beta chain stems from a study of OX40 agonist ivuxolimab in advanced cancers. Study-level findings and limits: There were, on average, more expanded clones in CD8+ T cells than in CD4+.

About this clone itself: Its antigen is not identified.

Method: immunoSEQ multiplex PCR; TCRdb's copy keeps in-frame clones and lacks some. The sample contains more than 45,000 clones, approximately 91% of which appear only once. This TCR derives from an adult with an advanced solid tumor such as melanoma, head and neck, liver or kidney cancer. The source was CD4+ or CD8+ T cells sorted from blood, collected in a trial of the OX40 agonist ivuxolimab.

CDR3 sequence (DNA): TGCGCCAGCAGCTTGTGGGCTAGCGGGAGCGACGAGCAGTACTTC. Encoded protein: CASSLWASGSDEQYF. The rearrangement links TRBV5-1 to TRBJ2-7, with 10 bases aligning to TRBD2. The CDR3 consists of 15 residues. Trimming took 1 base from V and 5 from J; bases not matched to a gene: 6. Germline lookup yields CDR1 SGHRS and CDR2 YFSETQ.